This entry lists 21 T cell receptor beta chains sequenced from one sample in a study of cytomegalovirus exposure and HLA in healthy donors (dated by TCRdb to 2016 to 2017). The library relied on the immunoSEQ multiplex PCR assay. The multiplex PCR relied on a mix of 60 forward primers for TCR Vbeta segments and 13 reverse primers for TCR Jbeta segments. TCRdb retrieved this table from immuneACCESS and kept in-frame rearrangements only. Not all clones are present; in checked studies, unresolved V genes account for under half, and no reason is known for the remainder. This sample lists more than 45,000 clones; roughly 76% were detected once. Together, the top ten hold around 2.9% of the sample. The material sequenced was PBMCs. These receptor sequences come from a middle-aged woman in good health and CMV-seropositive.

This clone was detected only once. The chain carries TRBV15 and TRBJ2-7, with TRBD2 identical over 8 bases. The CDR3 totals 16 residues. V dropped 1 base and J dropped 3; count of bases not matched to a gene: 8. Germline-derived CDR1 and CDR2 are LNHNV and YYDKDF (reference sequence). The CDR3 DNA sequence: TGTGCCACCAGCAGAGCGCCTGGCGGGGGGAACTACGAGCAGTACTTC. This gives the protein CATSRAPGGGNYEQYF.

This clone was detected a few times. V usage is TRBV30 and J usage is TRBJ2-1, with D possibly matching TRBD1 (5 bases). V gave up 5 bases and J gave up 11 bases, with 7 bases separating them. Looked up from germline, CDR1 is GTSNPN and CDR2 is SVGIG (reference sequence). This CDR3 spans 9 amino acids. The CDR3 DNA sequence: TGTGCCTGGGGGGCTAAGCAGTTCTTC. As protein: CAWGAKQFF.

The J gene is TRBJ1-6, the V gene TRBV2; D perhaps matches TRBD1 (5 bases). The ends were cut back, 6 bases at V and 9 bases at J, with 15 bases in the middle. Germline values: CDR1 SNHLY, CDR2 FYNNEI. The CDR3 is made up of 14 amino acids. CDR3 loop: CASRPGQGTSPLHF. CDR3 coding DNA: TGTGCCAGCAGGCCGGGCCAGGGTACTTCACCCCTCCACTTT.

The chain uses TRBV2 and TRBJ1-2, with TRBD1 as a possible D gene (6 bases). CDR3 length equals 14 residues. The germline V gene encodes CDR1 SNHLY and CDR2 FYNNEI. V dropped 7 bases and J dropped 1 base, with 13 bases sitting between them. The CDR3 DNA reads as TGTGCCAGCAACGTTGACAGGATTAACTATGGCTACACCTTC. Translated, it gives CASNVDRINYGYTF.

The chain's CDR3 is CASSYQTGKGDTQYF. CDR3 nucleotides: TGTGCCAGCAGCTACCAGACAGGGAAAGGGGATACGCAGTATTTT. The rearrangement uses TRBV11-2 and TRBJ2-3, with 7 bases identical to TRBD1. Germline CDR1 SGHAT, CDR2 FQNNGV. The CDR3 sequence is 15 residues long. Losses at the gene ends were 4 bases for V and 6 bases for J; bases not matched to a gene: 10.

This rearrangement joins TRBV5-1 to TRBJ1-3, with no clear D. Trimming removed 0 bases at V and 4 bases at J, with 5 bases between. This CDR3 spans 13 amino acids. Germline V gives CDR1 SGHRS, CDR2 YFSETQ. CDR3 coding DNA: TGCGCCAGCAGCTTGGCCCAAGGAAACACCATATATTTT. It translates to CASSLAQGNTIYF.

The V call is TRBV5-1, the J call TRBJ1-1; TRBD1 aligns across 8 bases. With 1 base clipped from V and 2 bases from J, the junction kept 4 bases outside the gene matches. From germline, CDR1 is SGHRS and CDR2 YFSETQ. The CDR3 contains 15 residues. CDR3 DNA sequence: TGCGCCAGCAGCTTGTCCGGACAGGGTAACACTGAAGCTTTCTTT. Translating it yields CASSLSGQGNTEAFF.

This rearrangement joins TRBV9 to TRBJ2-1; a weak D match, TRBD2 (6 bases). The germline V gene encodes CDR1 SGDLS and CDR2 YYNGEE. The CDR3 sequence is 16 residues long. The V end was cut by 0 bases, the J end by 8 bases, with 18 bases between. CDR3 sequence reads: CASSVGGGGAWDEQFF. The CDR3 nucleotides read TGTGCCAGCAGCGTAGGCGGTGGCGGGGCATGGGATGAGCAGTTCTTC.

The J gene is TRBJ1-6, the V gene TRBV28; D is undetermined. Germline loops: CDR1 MDHEN, CDR2 SYDVKM. The CDR3 has 11 residues. Trimming took 3 bases from V and 15 from J, leaving 9 bases between them. CDR3 loop: CASSFSGLLHF. As DNA, the CDR3 is TGTGCCAGCAGTTTCAGCGGACTCCTCCACTTT.

V gene TRBV30 combines with J gene TRBJ1-1, with 8 bases lining up with TRBD1. The CDR3 runs 13 residues. The germline CDR1 and CDR2 sequences are GTSNPN and SVGIG (reference sequence). V lost 3 bases and J lost 10; bases outside the gene matches: 10. CDR3 region: CAWSPDRGGGAFF. DNA for the CDR3: TGTGCCTGGAGCCCAGACAGGGGAGGTGGAGCTTTCTTT.

The chain carries TRBV29-1 and TRBJ1-1; D not certain. This CDR3 region has 11 residues. Germline CDR1 is SQVTM and CDR2 is ANQGSEA. V gave up 6 bases and J gave up 0 bases, with 5 bases separating them. The CDR3 loop is CSVRLNTEAFF. The CDR3 DNA sequence: TGCAGCGTGCGGCTGAACACTGAAGCTTTCTTT.

In nucleotides, the CDR3 is TGCAGCACCGGACAGGGTTCCGGGGAGCTGTTTTTT. Encoded protein: CSTGQGSGELFF. J is TRBJ2-2 and V is TRBV29-1, with TRBD1 identical over 8 bases. This CDR3 has 12 amino acids. CDR1 SQVTM and CDR2 ANQGSEA come from the germline V gene. V was pared by 8 bases and J by 6 bases, with 5 bases of the junction left unmatched.

V is TRBV19 and J is TRBJ2-7; the D gene is possibly TRBD1 (6 bases). This CDR3 is built from 14 residues. Germline values: CDR1 LNHDA, CDR2 SQIVND (reference sequence). With 5 bases removed from V and 3 bases from J, the gap between germline ends came to 14 bases. The CDR3 is CASSVDRWDYEQYF. The DNA for the CDR3 is TGTGCCAGTAGTGTGGACAGATGGGACTACGAGCAGTACTTC.

The sample holds one count of this clone. J is TRBJ1-5 and V is TRBV5-1, with a possible D match to TRBD1 (5 bases). The CDR3 sequence is 16 residues long. Trimming stripped 4 bases from V and 2 bases from J, with 16 bases between. CDR1 SGHRS and CDR2 YFSETQ come from the germline V gene. CDR3 sequence (DNA): TGCGCCAGCAGCCCGGGCGGGGCAGGCCGCAATCAGCCCCAGCATTTT. This encodes CASSPGGAGRNQPQHF.

The chain links TRBV30 to TRBJ2-1, with 13 nucleotides matching TRBD2. This CDR3 comprises 15 residues. V was clipped by 0 bases and J by 8 bases; unmatched bases: 4. From germline, CDR1 is GTSNPN and CDR2 SVGIG (reference sequence). Written as DNA, the CDR3 is TGTGCCTGGAGTGTGGGACTAGCGGGGAGGGATGAGCAGTTCTTC. It encodes CAWSVGLAGRDEQFF.

The rearrangement joins TRBV28 to TRBJ1-4; 10 nucleotides align to TRBD1. CDR1 is MDHEN and CDR2 is SYDVKM in the germline V gene. V lost 6 bases to trimming and J lost 6 bases; unmatched junction nucleotides: 7. The CDR3 runs to 15 residues. CDR3 bases: TGTGCCAGCAGGGGATGGACAGGGGGAGATGAAAAACTGTTTTTT. This codes for CASRGWTGGDEKLFF. Full variable domain (outside the CDR3, taken from reference TRBV28 and TRBJ1-4): DVKVTQSSRYLVKRTGEKVFLECVQDMDHENMFWYRQDPGLGLRLIYFSYDVKMKEKGDIPEGYSVSREKKERFSLILESASTNQTSMYLCASRGWTGGDEKLFFGSGTQLSVL.

V gene TRBV15 combines with J gene TRBJ1-1; 12 bases line up with TRBD1. CDR1 LNHNV and CDR2 YYDKDF come from the germline V gene (reference sequence). This CDR3 is built from 14 residues. V gave up 6 bases and J gave up 7 bases; unmatched junction bases: 6. Here the CDR3 reads CATRGQGAEGEAFF. The CDR3 DNA reads as TGTGCCACCAGGGGACAGGGGGCTGAGGGTGAAGCTTTCTTT.

The chain links TRBV4-1 to TRBJ2-3, with D maybe TRBD2 (7 bases). The CDR3 runs 18 residues. Germline CDR1 and CDR2: MGHRA and YSYEKL. Trimming removed 2 bases from V and 0 bases from J, with 18 bases in between. The CDR3 here is CASSQRGGGGTSTDTQYF. The CDR3 DNA reads as TGCGCCAGCAGCCAAAGGGGAGGGGGGGGGACGAGCACAGATACGCAGTATTTT.

The rearrangement links TRBV28 to TRBJ1-1; D is perhaps TRBD1 (5 bases). Deletions cut 10 bases from V and 5 bases from J, with 11 bases between. The CDR3 extends over 11 amino acids. In germline, CDR1 is MDHEN, CDR2 SYDVKM. The CDR3 bases are TGTGCCACCACAGGTTTTACTGAAGCTTTCTTT. As protein: CATTGFTEAFF.

The J gene is TRBJ1-2, the V gene TRBV7-9; 7 nucleotides align to TRBD1. Germline V CDR1 and CDR2: SEHNR, FQNEAQ (reference sequence). The CDR3 consists of 15 residues. V gave up 5 bases and J gave up 8 bases; unmatched junction bases: 14. The CDR3 spells CASSRLVGGDEGYTF. In DNA form, the CDR3 reads TGTGCCAGCAGCCGTCTCGTAGGGGGCGACGAAGGCTACACCTTC.

This chain uses TRBV5-4 with TRBJ2-5, with 12 bases identical to TRBD2. The trim removed 3 bases at V and 4 bases at J, leaving 13 bases unmatched. Germline V lookup: CDR1 SGHNT, CDR2 YYREEE (reference sequence). This CDR3 is 18 amino acids long. In nucleotides, the CDR3 is TGTGCCAGCAGCTCGAAGGGTGGTCTAGCGGGGGGGCGAGAGACCCAGTACTTC. Protein sequence: CASSSKGGLAGGRETQYF.